Included here is one T cell receptor (beta chain) sequence, with context. Original data processing: Amplification of reference gene primers was used by the study to estimate nucleated cell counts. Libraries were prepared by immunoSEQ multiplex PCR; TCRdb keeps only in-frame clonotypes and omits some of them. V and J calls and clone size follow that table, whereas D and trimming were derived from the DNA. The table has 69,000 or so clones, roughly 80% seen once; the top ten hold about 4.8%. This sample is drawn from a study of blood T cell repertoires in COVID-19. Study-level background: From the United States, Italy and Spain came samples of acute and convalescent COVID-19. The analysed material was cDNA or gDNA that came from T cells, B-cell-depleted T cells, or PBMCs.

With 6 bases removed from V and 12 bases from J, the gap between germline ends came to 21 bases. Germline-derived CDR1 and CDR2 are MDHEN and SYDVKM. This CDR3 comprises 14 residues. The sequencing sample was made of peripheral blood. This receptor was identified in a woman older than 75 with active or convalescent COVID-19. The chain is built from TRBV28 and TRBJ2-1; maybe TRBD2 (5 bases). The CDR3 nucleotides read TGTGCCAGCAGCCCTTCTGGATCCGGAGGCGGGCAGTTCTTC. Its translation is CASSPSGSGGGQFF. The full variable domain, its missing parts supplied by reference TRBV28 and TRBJ2-1, is DVKVTQSSRYLVKRTGEKVFLECVQDMDHENMFWYRQDPGLGLRLIYFSYDVKMKEKGDIPEGYSVSREKKERFSLILESASTNQTSMYLCASSPSGSGGGQFFGPGTRLTVL.